This TCR beta chain was captured in a study of shared clonotypes between healthy human individuals. This clone was picked up one time. Running of the assay took place at deep level. Profiled with immunoSEQ multiplex PCR; TCRdb holds only in-frame clones, not every one. Of some 2,100,000 clones in the sample, 85% to 95% are singletons; the top ten hold 1.7%. The CDR3 runs 18 residues. Germline V lookup: CDR1 SGHDN, CDR2 FVKESK. Trimming took off 4 bases at V and 8 bases at J, with 27 bases between the two ends. In the naive CD8 group, cells lacked CD45RO and were positively selected for CCR7, so terminally differentiated effector memory CD45RA+ cells were left out.

The sample comprised naive CD8+ T cells from PBMCs. The chain combines TRBV14 with TRBJ2-1, with D maybe TRBD1 (6 bases). The receptor comes from a man younger than 30 in good health. Some clones in this sample may be carry-over from other donors' samples. The CDR3 DNA follows: TGTGCCAGCAGCCGGTCCCCACAGCAGGACAGCCCTTTCGATGAGCAGTTCTTC. This encodes CASSRSPQQDSPFDEQFF.